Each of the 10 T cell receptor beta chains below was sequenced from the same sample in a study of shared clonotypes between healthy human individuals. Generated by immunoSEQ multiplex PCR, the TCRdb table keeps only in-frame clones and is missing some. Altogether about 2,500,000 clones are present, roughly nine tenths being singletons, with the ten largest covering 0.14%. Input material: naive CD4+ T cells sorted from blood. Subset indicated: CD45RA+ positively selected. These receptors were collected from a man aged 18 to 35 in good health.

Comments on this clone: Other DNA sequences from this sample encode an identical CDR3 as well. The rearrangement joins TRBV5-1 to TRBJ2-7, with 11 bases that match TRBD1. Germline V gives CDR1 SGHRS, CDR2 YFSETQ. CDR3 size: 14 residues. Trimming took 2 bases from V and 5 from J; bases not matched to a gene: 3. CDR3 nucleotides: TGCGCCAGCAGCTTAGGGACAGGGGGTAACGAGCAGTACTTC. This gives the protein CASSLGTGGNEQYF.

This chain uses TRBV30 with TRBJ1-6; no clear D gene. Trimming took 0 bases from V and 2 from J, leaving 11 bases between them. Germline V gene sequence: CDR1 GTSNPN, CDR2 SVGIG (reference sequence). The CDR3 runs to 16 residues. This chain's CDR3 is CAWSVLREPYNSPLHF. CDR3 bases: TGTGCCTGGAGTGTACTGAGGGAACCCTATAATTCACCCCTCCACTTT. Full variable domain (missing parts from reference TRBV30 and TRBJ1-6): SQTIHQWPATLVQPVGSPLSLECTVEGTSNPNLYWYRQAAGRGLQLLFYSVGIGQISSEVPQNLSASRPQDRQFILSSKKLLLSDSGFYLCAWSVLREPYNSPLHFGNGTRLTVT.

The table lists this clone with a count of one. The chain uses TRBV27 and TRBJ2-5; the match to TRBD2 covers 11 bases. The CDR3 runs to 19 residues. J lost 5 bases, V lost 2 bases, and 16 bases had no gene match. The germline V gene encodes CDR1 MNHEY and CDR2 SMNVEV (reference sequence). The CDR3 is CASSLVGGLAGGKRETQYF. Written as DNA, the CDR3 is TGTGCCAGCAGTTTAGTCGGCGGGCTAGCGGGGGGTAAGAGGGAGACCCAGTACTTC.

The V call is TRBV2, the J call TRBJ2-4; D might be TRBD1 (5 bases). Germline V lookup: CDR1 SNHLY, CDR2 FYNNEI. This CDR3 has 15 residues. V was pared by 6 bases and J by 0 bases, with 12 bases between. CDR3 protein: CASRDRNLAKNIQYF. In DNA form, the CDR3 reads TGTGCCAGCAGAGACAGAAACCTAGCCAAAAACATTCAGTACTTC.

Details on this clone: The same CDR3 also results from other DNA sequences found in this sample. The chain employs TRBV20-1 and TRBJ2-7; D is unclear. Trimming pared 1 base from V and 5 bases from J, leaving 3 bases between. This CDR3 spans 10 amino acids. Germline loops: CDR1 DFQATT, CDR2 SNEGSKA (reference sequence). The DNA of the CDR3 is TGCAGTGCTAGAGGGCACGAGCAGTACTTC. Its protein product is CSARGHEQYF.

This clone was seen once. In nucleotides, the CDR3 is TGTGCCAGCTCACCAGGGGGACAGACCCGTGGCTACACCTTC. This encodes CASSPGGQTRGYTF. This rearrangement joins TRBV18 to TRBJ1-2, with TRBD1 identical over 7 bases. J lost 7 bases, V lost 2 bases, and 7 bases had no gene match. This CDR3 has 14 amino acids. Germline assignment: CDR1 KGHSH and CDR2 LQKENI.

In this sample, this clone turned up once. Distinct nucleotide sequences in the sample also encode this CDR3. CDR3 sequence (DNA): TGCGCCAGCAGCTCAACAGGCCAAGAGACCCAGTACTTC. This encodes CASSSTGQETQYF. The gene calls are TRBV5-1 and TRBJ2-5, with D possibly matching TRBD1 (5 bases). V was clipped by 3 bases and J by 1 base, with 7 bases between them. CDR1 SGHRS and CDR2 YFSETQ come from the germline V gene. This CDR3 region has 13 residues.

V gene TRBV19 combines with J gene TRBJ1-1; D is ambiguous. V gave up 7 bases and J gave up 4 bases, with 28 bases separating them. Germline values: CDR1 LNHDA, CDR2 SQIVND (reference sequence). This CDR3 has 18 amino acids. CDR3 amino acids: CASKNFKQKSGGGTEAFF. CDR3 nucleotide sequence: TGTGCCAGTAAGAATTTTAAACAGAAAAGTGGAGGTGGCACTGAAGCTTTCTTT.

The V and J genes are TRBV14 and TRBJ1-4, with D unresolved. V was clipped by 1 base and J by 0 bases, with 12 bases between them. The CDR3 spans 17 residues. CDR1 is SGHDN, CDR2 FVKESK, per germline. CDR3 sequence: CASSQVRGFATNEKLFF. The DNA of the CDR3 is TGTGCCAGCAGCCAAGTCCGCGGGTTTGCAACTAATGAAAAACTGTTTTTT.

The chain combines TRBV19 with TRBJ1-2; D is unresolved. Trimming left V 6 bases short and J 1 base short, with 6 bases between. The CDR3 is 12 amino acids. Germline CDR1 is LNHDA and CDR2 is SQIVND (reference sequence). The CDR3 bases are TGTGCCAGTAGACCAGTTAACTATGGCTACACCTTC. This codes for CASRPVNYGYTF.